This entry concerns a single T cell receptor beta chain. What it binds is not known. Until they underwent thyroid surgery, no patient had received any treatment. Deletions cut 6 bases from V and 4 bases from J, with 12 bases between. CDR1 MGHDK and CDR2 SYGVNS come from the germline V gene. This CDR3 region has 13 residues. The source of the sample is a study of metastatic and nonmetastatic thyroid tumors. Overall study: The comparison covered peripheral blood and tumor or nodule tissue in malignant and benign thyroid patients. Study-wide points: The study reportedly found significantly higher TCR beta diversity in malignant thyroid tumors than benign nodules, in blood and tumor.

Methods used by the authors: CDR3 differences across clinicopathological groups were used to build a distant-metastasis classifier for papillary thyroid cancer. TCRdb reprocessed the PCR reads via MiXCR. TCRdb, not the authors, supplied the V and J calls. The table lists 30,000 to 40,000 clones, under 40% of them singletons, with around 16% in the top ten. The source of this sequence is a female donor with papillary thyroid cancer or a benign thyroid nodule (not recorded which). Some clones in this sample may be carry-over from other donors' samples. J is TRBJ1-2 and V is TRBV25-1, with D tentatively TRBD1 (6 bases). Sequencing was done on a sample of tumor tissue. The CDR3 loop reads CASSAQGLYGYTF. The CDR3 nucleotides read TGTGCCAGCAGCGCACAGGGACTCTATGGCTACACCTTC.